This T cell receptor (beta chain) comes out of a study of OX40 agonist ivuxolimab in advanced cancers. Background on the study: Three patients, one with hepatocellular carcinoma and two with cutaneous melanoma, responded partially.

Germline V gives CDR1 SGHDT, CDR2 YYEEEE. Trimming took 3 bases from V and 3 from J, leaving 10 bases between them. The CDR3 sequence is 15 residues long. Sequencing was performed with immunoSEQ multiplex PCR; in TCRdb, only in-frame clones are kept and a portion is missing. The table has roughly 17,000 clones, 70% to 90% seen once; the top ten hold roughly 28%. As regards this clone: Its antigen is undetermined.

Findings and limits, study-wide: At 0.1 to 3.0 mg/kg, CD4+ and CD8+ blood T cells expanded clonally by week 6.

Source: CD4+ or CD8+ T cells sorted from blood, taken in a trial of the OX40 agonist ivuxolimab. The receptor comes from an adult with an advanced solid tumor such as melanoma, head and neck, liver or kidney cancer. The V call is TRBV5-6, the J call TRBJ1-6, with D maybe TRBD1 (6 bases). CDR3: CASSYRESYNSPLHF. The CDR3 DNA sequence: TGTGCCAGCAGCTACAGGGAGAGCTATAATTCACCCCTCCACTTT.